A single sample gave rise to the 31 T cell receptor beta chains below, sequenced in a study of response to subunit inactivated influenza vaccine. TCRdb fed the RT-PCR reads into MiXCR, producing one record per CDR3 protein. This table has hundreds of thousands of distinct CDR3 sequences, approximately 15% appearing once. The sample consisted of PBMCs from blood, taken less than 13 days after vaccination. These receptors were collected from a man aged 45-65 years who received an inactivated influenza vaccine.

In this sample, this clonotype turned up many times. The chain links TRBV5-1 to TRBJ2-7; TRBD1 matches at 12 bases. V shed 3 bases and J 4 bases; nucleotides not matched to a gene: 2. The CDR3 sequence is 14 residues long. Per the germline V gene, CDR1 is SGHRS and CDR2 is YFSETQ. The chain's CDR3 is CASSWGQGAYEQYF. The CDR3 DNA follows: TGCGCCAGCAGCTGGGGACAGGGGGCATACGAGCAGTACTTC.

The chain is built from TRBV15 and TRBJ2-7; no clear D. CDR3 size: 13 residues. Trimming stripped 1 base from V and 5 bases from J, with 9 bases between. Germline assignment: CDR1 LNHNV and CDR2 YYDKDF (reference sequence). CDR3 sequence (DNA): TGTGCCACCAGCAGAGGAAGGAGCGACGAGCAGTACTTC. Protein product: CATSRGRSDEQYF.

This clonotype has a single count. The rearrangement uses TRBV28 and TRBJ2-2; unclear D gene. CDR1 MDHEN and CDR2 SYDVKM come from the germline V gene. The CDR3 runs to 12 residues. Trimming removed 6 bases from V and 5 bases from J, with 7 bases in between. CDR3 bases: TGTGCCAGCAGAGAGGCGACCGGGGAGCTGTTTTTT. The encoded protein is CASREATGELFF.

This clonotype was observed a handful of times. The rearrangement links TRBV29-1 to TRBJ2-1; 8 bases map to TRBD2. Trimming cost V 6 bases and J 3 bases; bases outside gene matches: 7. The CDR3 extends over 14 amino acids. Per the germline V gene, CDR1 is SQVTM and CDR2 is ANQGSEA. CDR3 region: CSVGSGVFYNEQFF. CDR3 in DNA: TGCAGCGTGGGTAGCGGGGTATTCTACAATGAGCAGTTCTTC.

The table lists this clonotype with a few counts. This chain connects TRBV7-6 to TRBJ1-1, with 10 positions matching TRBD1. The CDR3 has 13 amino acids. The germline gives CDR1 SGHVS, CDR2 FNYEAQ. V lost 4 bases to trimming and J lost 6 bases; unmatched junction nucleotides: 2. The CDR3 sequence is CASSSGTGAEAFF. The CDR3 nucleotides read TGTGCCAGCAGCTCTGGGACAGGGGCTGAAGCTTTCTTT.

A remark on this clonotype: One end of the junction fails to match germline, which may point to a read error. DNA for the CDR3: TGCTGTGCTAGAGATCTTTTCGGGAGGGCCGGAGATACGCAGTATTTT. It encodes CCARDLFGRAGDTQYF. This rearrangement joins TRBV20-1 to TRBJ2-3, with 8 bases that match TRBD2. The V gene's germline CDR1 is DFQATT and CDR2 SNEGSKA (reference sequence). The CDR3 consists of 16 residues.

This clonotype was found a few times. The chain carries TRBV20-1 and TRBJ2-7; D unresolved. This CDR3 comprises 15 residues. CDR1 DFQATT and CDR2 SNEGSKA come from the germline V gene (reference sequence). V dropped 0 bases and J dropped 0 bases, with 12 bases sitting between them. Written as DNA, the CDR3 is TGCAGTGCTAGAGATTTGGGGATCGGCTCCTACGAGCAGTACTTC. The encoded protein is CSARDLGIGSYEQYF.

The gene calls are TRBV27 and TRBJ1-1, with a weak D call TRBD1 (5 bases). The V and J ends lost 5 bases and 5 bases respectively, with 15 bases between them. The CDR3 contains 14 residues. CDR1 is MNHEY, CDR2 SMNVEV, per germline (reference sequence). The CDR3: CASSLSGAGTEAFF. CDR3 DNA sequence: TGTGCCAGCAGTCTGTCTGGGGCTGGGACTGAAGCTTTCTTT.

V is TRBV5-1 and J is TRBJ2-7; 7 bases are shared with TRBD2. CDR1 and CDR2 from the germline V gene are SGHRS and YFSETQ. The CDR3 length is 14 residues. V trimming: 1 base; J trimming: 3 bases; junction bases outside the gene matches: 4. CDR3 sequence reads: CASSLSSGHYEQYF. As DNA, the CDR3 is TGCGCCAGCAGCTTGTCTAGCGGACACTACGAGCAGTACTTC.

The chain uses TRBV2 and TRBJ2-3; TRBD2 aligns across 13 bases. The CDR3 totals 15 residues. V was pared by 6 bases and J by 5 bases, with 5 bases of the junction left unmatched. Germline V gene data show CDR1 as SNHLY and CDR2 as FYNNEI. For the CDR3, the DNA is TGTGCCAGCAGACTACGGACTAGCGGGGGAGATACGCAGTATTTT. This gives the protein CASRLRTSGGDTQYF.

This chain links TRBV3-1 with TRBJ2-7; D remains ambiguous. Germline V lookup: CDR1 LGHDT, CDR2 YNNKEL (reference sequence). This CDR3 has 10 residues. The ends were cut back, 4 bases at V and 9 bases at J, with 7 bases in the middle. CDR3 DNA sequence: TGTGCCAGCAGCCCCCCGGGGCAGTACTTC. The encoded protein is CASSPPGQYF.

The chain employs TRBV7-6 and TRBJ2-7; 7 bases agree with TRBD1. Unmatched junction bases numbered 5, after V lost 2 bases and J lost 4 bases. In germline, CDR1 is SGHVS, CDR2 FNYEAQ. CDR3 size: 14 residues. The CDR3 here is CASSLSTTGYEQYF. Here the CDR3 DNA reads TGTGCCAGCAGCTTATCCACGACAGGGTACGAGCAGTACTTC. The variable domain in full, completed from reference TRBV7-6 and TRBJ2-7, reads GAGVSQSPRYKVTKRGQDVALRCDPISGHVSLYWYRQALGQGPEFLTYFNYEAQQDKSGLPNDRFSAERPEGSISTLTIQRTEQRDSAMYRCASSLSTTGYEQYFGPGTRLTVT.

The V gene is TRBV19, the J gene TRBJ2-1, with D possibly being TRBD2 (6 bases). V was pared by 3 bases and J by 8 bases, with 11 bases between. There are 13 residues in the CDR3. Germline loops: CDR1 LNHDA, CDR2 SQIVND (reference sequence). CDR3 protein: CASSILATDEQFF. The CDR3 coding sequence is TGTGCCAGTAGTATCCTAGCGACGGATGAGCAGTTCTTC.

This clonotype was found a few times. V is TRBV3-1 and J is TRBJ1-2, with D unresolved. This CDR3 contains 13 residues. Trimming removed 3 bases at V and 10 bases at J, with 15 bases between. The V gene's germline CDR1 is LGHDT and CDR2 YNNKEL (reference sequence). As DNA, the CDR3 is TGTGCCAGCAGCCACGCTGATAGTTCCCTCTACACCTTC. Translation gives CASSHADSSLYTF.

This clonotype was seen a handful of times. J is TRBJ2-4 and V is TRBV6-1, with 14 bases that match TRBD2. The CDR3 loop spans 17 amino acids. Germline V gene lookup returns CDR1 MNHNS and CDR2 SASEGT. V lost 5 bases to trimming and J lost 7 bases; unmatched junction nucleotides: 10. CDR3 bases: TGTGCCAGCAGTCGCGGGACTAGCGGGAGCGAGAGGAACATTCAGTACTTC. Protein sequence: CASSRGTSGSERNIQYF.

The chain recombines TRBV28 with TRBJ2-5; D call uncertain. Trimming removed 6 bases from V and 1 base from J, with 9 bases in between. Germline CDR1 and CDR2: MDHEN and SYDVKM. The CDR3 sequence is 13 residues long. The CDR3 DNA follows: TGTGCCAGCAGGCCCGCCGGCCAAGAGACCCAGTACTTC. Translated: CASRPAGQETQYF.

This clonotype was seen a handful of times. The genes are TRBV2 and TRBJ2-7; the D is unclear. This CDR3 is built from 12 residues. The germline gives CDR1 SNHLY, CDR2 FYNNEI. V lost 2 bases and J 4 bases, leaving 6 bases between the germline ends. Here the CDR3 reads CASSETVYEQYF. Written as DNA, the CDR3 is TGTGCCAGCAGTGAAACGGTATACGAGCAGTACTTC.

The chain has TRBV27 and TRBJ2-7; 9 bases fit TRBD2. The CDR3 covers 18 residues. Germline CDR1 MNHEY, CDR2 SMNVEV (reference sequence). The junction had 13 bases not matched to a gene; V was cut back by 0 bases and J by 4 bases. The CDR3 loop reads CASSLSKGTSSSGYEQYF. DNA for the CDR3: TGTGCCAGCAGTTTATCGAAGGGGACTAGCTCATCAGGTTACGAGCAGTACTTC.

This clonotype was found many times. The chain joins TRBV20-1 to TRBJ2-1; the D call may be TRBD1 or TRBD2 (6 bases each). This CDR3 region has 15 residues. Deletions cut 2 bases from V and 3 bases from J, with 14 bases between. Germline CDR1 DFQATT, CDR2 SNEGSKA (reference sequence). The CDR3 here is CSARKRGDRYNEQFF. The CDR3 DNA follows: TGCAGTGCTAGAAAAAGGGGGGACCGCTACAATGAGCAGTTCTTC.

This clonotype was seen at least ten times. The CDR3 reads CSATGLAGRSGYEQYF. The CDR3, as DNA: TGCAGTGCAACGGGACTAGCGGGGCGAAGCGGGTACGAGCAGTACTTC. The chain carries TRBV20-1 and TRBJ2-7; 13 bases agree with TRBD2. V gave up 6 bases and J gave up 4 bases; unmatched junction bases: 12. The CDR3 consists of 16 residues. Germline CDR1 is DFQATT and CDR2 is SNEGSKA (reference sequence).

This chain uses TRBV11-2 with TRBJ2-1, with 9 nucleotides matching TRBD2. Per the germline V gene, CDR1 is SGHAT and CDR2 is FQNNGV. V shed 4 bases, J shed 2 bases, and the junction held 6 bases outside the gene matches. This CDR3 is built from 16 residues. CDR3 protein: CASSSRSGRTYNEQFF. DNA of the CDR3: TGTGCCAGCAGCTCAAGGAGCGGGAGGACCTACAATGAGCAGTTCTTC.

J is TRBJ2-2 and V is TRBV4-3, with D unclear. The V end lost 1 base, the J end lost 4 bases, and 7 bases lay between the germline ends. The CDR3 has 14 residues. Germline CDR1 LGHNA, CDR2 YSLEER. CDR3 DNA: TGCGCCAGCAGCCAAGGACCAGCCACCGGGGAGCTGTTTTTT. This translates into CASSQGPATGELFF.

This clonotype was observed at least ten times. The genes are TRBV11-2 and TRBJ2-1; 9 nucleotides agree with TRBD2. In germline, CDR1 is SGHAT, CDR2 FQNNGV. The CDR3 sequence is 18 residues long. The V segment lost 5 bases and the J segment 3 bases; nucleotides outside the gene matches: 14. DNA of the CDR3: TGTGCCAGCAGCCCCGGTGTTGGAAGCGGGGGGTACTACAATGAGCAGTTCTTC. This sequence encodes CASSPGVGSGGYYNEQFF.

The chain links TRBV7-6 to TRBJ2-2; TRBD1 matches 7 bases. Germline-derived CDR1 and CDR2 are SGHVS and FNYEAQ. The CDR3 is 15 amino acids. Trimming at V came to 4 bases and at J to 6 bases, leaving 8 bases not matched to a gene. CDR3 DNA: TGTGCCAGCAGCTCAGTAACAGGGGAAGCCGGGGAGCTGTTTTTT. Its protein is CASSSVTGEAGELFF. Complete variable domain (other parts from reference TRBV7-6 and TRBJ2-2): GAGVSQSPRYKVTKRGQDVALRCDPISGHVSLYWYRQALGQGPEFLTYFNYEAQQDKSGLPNDRFSAERPEGSISTLTIQRTEQRDSAMYRCASSSVTGEAGELFFGEGSRLTVL.

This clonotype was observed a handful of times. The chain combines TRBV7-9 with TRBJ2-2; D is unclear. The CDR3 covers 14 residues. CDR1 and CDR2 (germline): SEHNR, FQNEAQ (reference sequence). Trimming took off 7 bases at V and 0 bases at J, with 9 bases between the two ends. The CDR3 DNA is TGTGCCAGCAACACGGACGCGAACACCGGGGAGCTGTTTTTT. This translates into CASNTDANTGELFF.

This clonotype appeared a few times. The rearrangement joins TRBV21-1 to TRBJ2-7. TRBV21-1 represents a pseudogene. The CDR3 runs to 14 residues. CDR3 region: CASSVEYRTGEQYF. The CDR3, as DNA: TGTGCCAGCAGCGTGGAGTACCGTACCGGCGAGCAGTACTTC.

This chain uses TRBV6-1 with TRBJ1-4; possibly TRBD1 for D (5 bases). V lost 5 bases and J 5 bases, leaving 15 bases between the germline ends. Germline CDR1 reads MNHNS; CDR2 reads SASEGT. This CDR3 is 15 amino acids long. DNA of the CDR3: TGTGCCAGCAGTACCCGGGACTTTTCAAATGAAAAACTGTTTTTT. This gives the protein CASSTRDFSNEKLFF.

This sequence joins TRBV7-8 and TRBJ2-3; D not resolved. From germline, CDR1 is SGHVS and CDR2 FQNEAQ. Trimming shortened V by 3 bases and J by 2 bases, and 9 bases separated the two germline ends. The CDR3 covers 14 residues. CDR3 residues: CASSFVTTTDTQYF. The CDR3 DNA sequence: TGTGCCAGCAGCTTTGTGACAACCACAGATACGCAGTATTTT. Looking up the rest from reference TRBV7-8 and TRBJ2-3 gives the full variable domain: GAGVSQSPRYKVAKRGQDVALRCDPISGHVSLFWYQQALGQGPEFLTYFQNEAQLDKSGLPSDRFFAERPEGSVSTLKIQRTQQEDSAVYLCASSFVTTTDTQYFGPGTRLTVL.

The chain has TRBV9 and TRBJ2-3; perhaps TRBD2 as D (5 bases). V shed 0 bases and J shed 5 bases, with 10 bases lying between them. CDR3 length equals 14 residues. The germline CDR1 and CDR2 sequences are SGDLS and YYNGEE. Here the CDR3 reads CASSVARAGDTQYF. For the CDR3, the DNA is TGTGCCAGCAGCGTAGCTAGGGCGGGAGATACGCAGTATTTT. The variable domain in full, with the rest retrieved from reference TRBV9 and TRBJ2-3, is DSGVTQTPKHLITATGQRVTLRCSPRSGDLSVYWYQQSLDQGLQFLIQYYNGEERAKGNILERFSAQQFPDLHSELNLSSLELGDSALYFCASSVARAGDTQYFGPGTRLTVL.

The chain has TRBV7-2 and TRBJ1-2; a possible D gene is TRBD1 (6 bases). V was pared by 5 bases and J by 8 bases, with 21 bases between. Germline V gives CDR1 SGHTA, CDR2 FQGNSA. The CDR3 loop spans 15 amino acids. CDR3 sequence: CASSRTDTPRYGYTF. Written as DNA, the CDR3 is TGTGCCAGCAGCCGGACAGACACCCCGCGGTACGGCTACACCTTC.

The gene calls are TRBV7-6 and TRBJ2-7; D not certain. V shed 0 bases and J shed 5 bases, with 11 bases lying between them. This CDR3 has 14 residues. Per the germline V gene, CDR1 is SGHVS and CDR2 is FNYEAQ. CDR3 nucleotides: TGTGCCAGCAGCTTAGCGGTCGGCACGAACGAGCAGTACTTC. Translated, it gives CASSLAVGTNEQYF.